Here is one TCR beta chain with its context. Together with a sample-barcoded 5' primer, a J-beta primer mix was included in a second PCR lasting about 6 to 11 cycles. A single record per CDR3 protein comes from TCRdb applying MiXCR to the 5' RACE reads. The data show roughly 2 million distinct CDR3 sequences, around 50% seen once. The sample belongs to a study of blood T cells in healthy people across ages. There are 13 residues in the CDR3. The sequencing sample was made of blood. V and J are TRBV21-1 and TRBJ2-2; no DNA check was done on the table's D call, TRBD1. TRBV21-1 is tagged as a pseudogene. The source of this sequence is a woman between 40 and 50 years old in good health. The CDR3 loop is CARRPGRTGELFF. For the CDR3, the DNA is TGTGCCAGACGACCAGGGCGCACCGGGGAGCTGTTTTTT.